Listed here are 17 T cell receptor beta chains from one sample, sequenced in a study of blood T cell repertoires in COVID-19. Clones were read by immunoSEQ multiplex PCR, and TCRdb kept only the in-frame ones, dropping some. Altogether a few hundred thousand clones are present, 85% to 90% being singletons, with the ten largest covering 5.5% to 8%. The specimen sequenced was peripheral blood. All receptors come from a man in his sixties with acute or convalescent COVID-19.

CDR3 sequence (DNA): TGTGCCAGCAGTTCAGACAGGGCCTCTGGGTACACTGAAGCTTTCTTT. Its translation: CASSSDRASGYTEAFF. V is TRBV11-3 and J is TRBJ1-1; 7 bases are a match to TRBD1. The CDR3 extends over 16 amino acids. V lost 6 bases, J lost 3 bases, and 13 bases stayed unmatched. Per the germline V gene, CDR1 is SGHNT and CDR2 is YENEEA.

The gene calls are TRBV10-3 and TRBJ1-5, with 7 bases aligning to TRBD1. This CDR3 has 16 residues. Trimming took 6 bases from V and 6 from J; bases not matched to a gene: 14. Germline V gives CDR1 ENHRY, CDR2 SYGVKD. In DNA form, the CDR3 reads TGTGCCATCAGCAAGGAGGGGGCCAGTCTCCGTCAGCCCCAGCATTTT. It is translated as CAISKEGASLRQPQHF.

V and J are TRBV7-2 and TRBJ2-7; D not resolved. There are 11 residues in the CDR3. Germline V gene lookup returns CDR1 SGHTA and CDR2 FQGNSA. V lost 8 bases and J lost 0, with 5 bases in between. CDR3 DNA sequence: TGTGCCAGCTGCAGCTCCTACGAGCAGTACTTC. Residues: CASCSSYEQYF.

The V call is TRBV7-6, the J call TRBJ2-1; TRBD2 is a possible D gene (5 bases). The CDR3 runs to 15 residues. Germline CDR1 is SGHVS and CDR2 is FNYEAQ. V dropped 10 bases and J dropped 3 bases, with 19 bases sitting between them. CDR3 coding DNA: TGTGCCACCGAACCCGGGGAAGGTTACTACAATGAGCAGTTCTTC. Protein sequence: CATEPGEGYYNEQFF.

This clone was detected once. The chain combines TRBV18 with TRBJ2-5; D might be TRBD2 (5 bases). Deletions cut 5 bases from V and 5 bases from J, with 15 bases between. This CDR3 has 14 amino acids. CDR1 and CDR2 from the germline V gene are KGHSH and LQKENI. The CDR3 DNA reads TGTGCCAGCTCAGAGAGGGTAACCGGGGAGACCCAGTACTTC. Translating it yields CASSERVTGETQYF.

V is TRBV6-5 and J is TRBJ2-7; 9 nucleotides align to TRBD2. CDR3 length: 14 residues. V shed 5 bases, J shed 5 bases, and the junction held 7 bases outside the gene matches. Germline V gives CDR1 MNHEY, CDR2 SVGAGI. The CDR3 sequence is CASSPRTSAHEQYF. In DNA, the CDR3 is TGTGCCAGCAGTCCTCGGACTAGCGCCCACGAGCAGTACTTC.

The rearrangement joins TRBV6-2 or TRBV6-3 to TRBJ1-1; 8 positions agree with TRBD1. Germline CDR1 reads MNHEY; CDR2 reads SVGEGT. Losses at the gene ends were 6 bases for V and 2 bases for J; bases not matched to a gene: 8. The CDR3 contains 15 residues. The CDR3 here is CASSHSGTGNTEAFF. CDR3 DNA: TGTGCCAGCAGCCATTCCGGGACAGGTAACACTGAAGCTTTCTTT.

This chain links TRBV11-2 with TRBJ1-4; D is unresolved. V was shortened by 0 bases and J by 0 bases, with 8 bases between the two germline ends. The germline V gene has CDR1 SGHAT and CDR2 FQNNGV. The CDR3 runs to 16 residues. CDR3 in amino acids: CASSLDLRTTNEKLFF. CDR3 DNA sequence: TGTGCCAGCAGCTTAGATCTCAGAACAACTAATGAAAAACTGTTTTTT.

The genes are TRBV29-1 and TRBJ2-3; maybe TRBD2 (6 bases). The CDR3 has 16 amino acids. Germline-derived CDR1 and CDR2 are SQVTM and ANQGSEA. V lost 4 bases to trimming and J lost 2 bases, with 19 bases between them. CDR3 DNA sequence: TGCAGCGTTGTGGGTGAAACCGGGACTTACACAGATACGCAGTATTTT. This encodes CSVVGETGTYTDTQYF.

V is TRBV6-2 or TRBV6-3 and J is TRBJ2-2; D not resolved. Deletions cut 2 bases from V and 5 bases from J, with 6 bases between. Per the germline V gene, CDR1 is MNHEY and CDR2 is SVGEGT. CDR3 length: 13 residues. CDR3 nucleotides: TGTGCCAGCAGTTACCAGCGTACCGGGGAGCTGTTTTTT. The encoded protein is CASSYQRTGELFF.

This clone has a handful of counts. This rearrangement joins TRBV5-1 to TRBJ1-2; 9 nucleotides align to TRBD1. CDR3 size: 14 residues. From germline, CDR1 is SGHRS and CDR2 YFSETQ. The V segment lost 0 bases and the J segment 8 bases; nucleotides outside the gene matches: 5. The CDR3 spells CASSLDQGQGGYTF. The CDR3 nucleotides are TGCGCCAGCAGCTTGGATCAGGGACAGGGAGGCTACACCTTC.

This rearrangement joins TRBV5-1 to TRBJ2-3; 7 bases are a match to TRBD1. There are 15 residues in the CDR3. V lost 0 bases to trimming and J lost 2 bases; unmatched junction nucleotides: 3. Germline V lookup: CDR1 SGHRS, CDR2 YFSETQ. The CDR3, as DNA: TGCGCCAGCAGCTTGGATGGGACAGCCACAGATACGCAGTATTTT. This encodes CASSLDGTATDTQYF.

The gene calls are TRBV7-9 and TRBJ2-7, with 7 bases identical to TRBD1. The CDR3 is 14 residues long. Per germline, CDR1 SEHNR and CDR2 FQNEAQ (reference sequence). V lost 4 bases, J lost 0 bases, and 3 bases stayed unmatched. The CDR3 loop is CASSSGQTSYEQYF. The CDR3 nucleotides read TGTGCCAGCAGCTCGGGACAGACCTCCTACGAGCAGTACTTC.

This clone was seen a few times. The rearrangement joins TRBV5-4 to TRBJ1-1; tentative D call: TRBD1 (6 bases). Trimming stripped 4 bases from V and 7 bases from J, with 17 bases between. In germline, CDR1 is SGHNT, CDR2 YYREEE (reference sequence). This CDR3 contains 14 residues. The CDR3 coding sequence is TGTGCCAGCAGCGTTGGGGGGGGGCAGATTGAAGCTTTCTTT. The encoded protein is CASSVGGGQIEAFF.

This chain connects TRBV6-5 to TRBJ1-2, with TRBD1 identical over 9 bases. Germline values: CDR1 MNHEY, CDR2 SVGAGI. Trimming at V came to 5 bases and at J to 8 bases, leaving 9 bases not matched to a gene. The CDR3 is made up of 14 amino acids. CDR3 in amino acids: CASSPGTGYRGYTF. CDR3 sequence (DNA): TGTGCCAGCAGTCCCGGGACAGGGTATCGGGGCTACACCTTC.

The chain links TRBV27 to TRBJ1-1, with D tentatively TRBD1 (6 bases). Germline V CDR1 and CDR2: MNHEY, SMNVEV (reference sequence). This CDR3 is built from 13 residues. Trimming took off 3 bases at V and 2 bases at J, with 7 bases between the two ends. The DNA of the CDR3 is TGTGCCAGCAGTTTGGGACAAAACACTGAAGCTTTCTTT. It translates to CASSLGQNTEAFF.

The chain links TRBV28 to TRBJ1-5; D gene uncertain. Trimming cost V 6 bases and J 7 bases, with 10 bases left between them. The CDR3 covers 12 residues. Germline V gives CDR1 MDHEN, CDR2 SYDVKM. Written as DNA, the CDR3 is TGTGCCAGCAGCTCTCCGTTGCAGCCCCAGCATTTT. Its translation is CASSSPLQPQHF.